The source of this T cell receptor beta chain is a study of blood T cell repertoires in COVID-19. Germline loops: CDR1 MNHNY, CDR2 SVGAGI (reference sequence). This CDR3 has 12 amino acids. V lost 4 bases, J lost 8 bases, and 4 bases stayed unmatched. Repertoires were generated with immunoSEQ multiplex PCR, while TCRdb's copy carries only in-frame clones and drops some. The top ten clones hold around 2% of a sample with fewer than 250,000 clones, around 88% of them seen once. The sample was PBMCs or T cells enriched from blood (not recorded which). This TCR derives from a woman aged 45 to 65 who had recovered from COVID-19. V gene TRBV6-6 combines with J gene TRBJ1-2; TRBD1 matches 7 bases. This chain's CDR3 is CASSSDRVGYTF. In DNA form, the CDR3 reads TGTGCCAGCAGTTCCGACAGGGTAGGCTACACCTTC.